These T cell receptor beta chains were read from a single sample in a study of cytomegalovirus exposure and HLA in healthy donors. TCRdb keeps only in-frame clones here, not all; method: immunoSEQ multiplex PCR. The repertoire holds about 130,000 clones, about 76% seen once, with approximately 7% in the top ten. Sequenced material: PBMCs. These receptors all stem from a man between 35 and 55 years old in good health and CMV-seropositive. Both conserved end residues are part of each CDR3. Fields, in order: V gene, J gene, CDR3 length, D gene, clone size, CDR3 protein, CDR3 DNA. The D gene is left open where the match is weak. The size of a clone is reported for some rows only, either as once, few or many, or as a class for expanded clones.

>TRBV5-1|TRBJ2-3|14|TRBD2|NA
CASSGGLATDTQYF
TGCGCCAGCAGCGGGGGACTAGCAACTGATACGCAGTATTTT
>TRBV27|TRBJ1-1|15|NA|NA
CASSSRGGLNTEAFF
TGTGCCAGCAGTTCGAGGGGGGGGCTGAACACTGAAGCTTTCTTT
>TRBV5-1|TRBJ1-3|16|TRBD1|NA
CASSLRGQASGNTIYF
TGCGCCAGCAGCTTGAGGGGACAGGCCTCTGGAAACACCATATATTTT
>TRBV5-6|TRBJ1-5|12|NA|NA
CASNINSQPQHF
TGTGCCAGCAACATCAACAGTCAGCCCCAGCATTTT
>TRBV5-1|TRBJ2-7|15|TRBD1|NA
CASSFSGTGEDEQYF
TGCGCCAGCAGCTTCTCCGGGACAGGGGAAGATGAGCAGTACTTC
>TRBV7-2|TRBJ2-7|14|NA|once
CASSSDRSSYEQYF
TGTGCCAGCAGCTCTGACAGGTCATCCTACGAGCAGTACTTC
>TRBV18|TRBJ2-3|16|TRBD2|once
CASSPPAGGLTDTQYF
TGTGCCAGCTCACCACCGGCGGGGGGGCTCACAGATACGCAGTATTTT
>TRBV6-1|TRBJ2-7|17|TRBD1|NA
CASSGGTGGISSYEQYF
TGTGCCAGCAGTGGGGGGACAGGGGGTATCAGCTCCTACGAGCAGTACTTC
>TRBV7-6|TRBJ2-7|14|TRBD1|NA
CASSLGGTAYEQYF
TGTGCCAGCAGCTTAGGGGGGACAGCCTACGAGCAGTACTTC
>TRBV5-4|TRBJ1-1|15|TRBD1|NA
CASSPSGGTDTEAFF
TGTGCCAGCAGCCCTTCGGGAGGGACAGACACTGAAGCTTTCTTT
>TRBV27|TRBJ1-5|14|TRBD1|NA
CASSQGQGAQPQHF
TGTGCCAGCAGTCAGGGACAGGGGGCTCAGCCCCAGCATTTT
>TRBV15|TRBJ1-2|15|NA|NA
CATSSPGDVNYGYTF
TGTGCCACCAGCAGTCCTGGAGACGTTAACTATGGCTACACCTTC
>TRBV5-5|TRBJ1-1|17|TRBD1|NA
CASSTHGTGGSSTEAFF
TGTGCCAGCAGCACGCACGGGACAGGGGGTTCATCGACTGAAGCTTTCTTT
>TRBV10-3|TRBJ1-2|12|NA|few
CATSAGEDGYTF
TGTGCCACCTCTGCGGGCGAAGATGGCTACACCTTC
>TRBV5-1|TRBJ1-4|18|NA|once
CAGSLGSGLSPSNEKLFF
TGCGCCGGCAGCTTGGGTAGCGGCTTGTCCCCCAGTAATGAAAAACTGTTTTTT
>TRBV5-1|TRBJ2-1|16|TRBD1|NA
CASSLRQGASYNEQFF
TGCGCCAGCAGCTTGAGACAGGGGGCCAGCTACAATGAGCAGTTCTTC
>TRBV27|TRBJ2-5|10|NA|NA
CASSPGTQYF
TGTGCCAGCTCCCCGGGTACCCAGTACTTC
>TRBV6-5|TRBJ2-1|14|TRBD1|NA
CASSWTGGFNEQFF
TGTGCCAGCAGTTGGACAGGGGGTTTCAATGAGCAGTTCTTC
>TRBV29-1|TRBJ2-1|17|TRBD1|few
CSVEGRTGPSSYNEQFF
TGCAGCGTTGAAGGGCGGACAGGCCCAAGCTCCTACAATGAGCAGTTCTTC
>TRBV6-1|TRBJ2-1|17|TRBD2|NA
CASSEGSGGATYNEQFF
TGTGCCAGCAGTGAAGGTAGCGGGGGGGCTACGTACAATGAGCAGTTCTTC
>TRBV27|TRBJ1-5|15|NA|NA
CASSLFQGRGQPQHF
TGTGCCAGCAGTTTATTCCAGGGGAGGGGTCAGCCCCAGCATTTT
>TRBV7-2|TRBJ2-2|17|NA|few
CASSLASFGGNTGELFF
TGTGCCAGCAGCTTAGCGTCTTTCGGCGGGAACACCGGGGAGCTGTTTTTT
>TRBV7-7|TRBJ2-1|15|NA|NA
CASSLNLVLANEQFF
TGTGCTAGCAGCCTAAATTTGGTTCTAGCTAATGAGCAGTTCTTC
>TRBV6-1|TRBJ2-3|15|NA|NA
CASSEAGHNTDTQYF
TGTGCCAGCAGTGAAGCGGGCCACAACACAGATACGCAGTATTTT
>TRBV29-1|TRBJ2-2|14|NA|NA
CSVEDRQNTGELFF
TGCAGCGTTGAAGACAGGCAGAACACCGGGGAGCTGTTTTTT
>TRBV6-5|TRBJ2-7|14|TRBD1|NA
CASRQTGSSYEQYF
TGTGCCAGCAGGCAGACAGGGAGCTCCTACGAGCAGTACTTC
>TRBV6-4|TRBJ2-7|13|NA|NA
CASSEQGGYEQYF
TGTGCCAGCAGTGAGCAGGGGGGATACGAGCAGTACTTC
>TRBV4-2|TRBJ2-6|20|TRBD1|NA
CASSPGTSDRFQSGANVLTF
TGTGCCAGCAGCCCAGGGACCTCGGACAGGTTTCAATCTGGGGCCAACGTCCTGACTTTC
>TRBV5-1|TRBJ2-7|17|TRBD1|NA
CASSYIPGGAGDYEQYF
TGCGCCAGCAGCTACATTCCAGGGGGCGCCGGAGACTACGAGCAGTACTTC
>TRBV7-6|TRBJ1-2|16|NA|NA
CASSLDSGEGGYGYTF
TGTGCCAGCAGCTTAGATTCCGGGGAGGGAGGCTATGGCTACACCTTC
>TRBV6-1|TRBJ1-5|15|NA|NA
CASSDWEYSNQPQHF
TGTGCCAGCAGTGACTGGGAGTATAGCAATCAGCCCCAGCATTTT
>TRBV6-5|TRBJ2-7|13|TRBD1|NA
CASRGTGNYEQYF
TGTGCCAGCAGAGGGACAGGGAACTACGAGCAGTACTTC
>TRBV28|TRBJ2-6|18|NA|NA
CASSPVGRFFSGANVLTF
TGTGCCAGCAGTCCCGTCGGCAGGTTCTTCTCTGGGGCCAACGTCCTGACTTTC
>TRBV11-2|TRBJ2-1|15|TRBD2|NA
CASSSVPSGYNEQFF
TGTGCCAGCAGCTCGGTGCCTAGCGGCTACAATGAGCAGTTCTTC
>TRBV11-3|TRBJ2-2|13|TRBD2|NA
CASSPGGTGELFF
TGTGCCAGCAGCCCCGGGGGGACCGGGGAGCTGTTTTTT
>TRBV19|TRBJ1-1|13|NA|NA
CASSTDFVTEAFF
TGTGCCAGTAGTACAGATTTCGTTACTGAAGCTTTCTTT
>TRBV11-2|TRBJ1-2|14|NA|NA
CASSLEAGTYGYTF
TGTGCCAGCAGCTTAGAGGCAGGGACATATGGCTACACCTTC
>TRBV7-2|TRBJ2-5|15|TRBD2|few
CASSSYPSGGETQYF
TGTGCCAGCAGCTCCTACCCTTCGGGAGGTGAGACCCAGTACTTC
>TRBV5-1|TRBJ2-4|16|TRBD1|NA
CASSLALTGGGNIQYF
TGCGCCAGCAGCTTGGCCCTGACAGGGGGTGGAAACATTCAGTACTTC
>TRBV10-3|TRBJ2-1|15|TRBD2|NA
CAISERTSGSDEQFF
TGTGCCATCAGTGAGCGGACTAGCGGGAGCGATGAGCAGTTCTTC
>TRBV7-9|TRBJ2-5|13|NA|NA
CSSSAWNGETQYF
TGTTCCAGCAGCGCGTGGAACGGGGAGACCCAGTACTTC
>TRBV9|TRBJ2-5|15|NA|NA
CASSIPGRGGETQYF
TGTGCCAGCAGCATACCCGGCAGGGGCGGGGAGACCCAGTACTTC
>TRBV18|TRBJ2-2|15|NA|NA
CASSPLQGVTGELFF
TGTGCCAGCTCACCATTGCAGGGTGTTACCGGGGAGCTGTTTTTT
>TRBV27|TRBJ2-7|16|NA|NA
CASSLYGGANSYEQYF
TGTGCCAGCAGTTTATATGGGGGGGCCAACTCCTACGAGCAGTACTTC
>TRBV29-1|TRBJ1-2|13|NA|few
CSVEGGGGYGYTF
TGCAGCGTTGAAGGGGGGGGCGGCTATGGCTACACCTTC
>TRBV6-4|TRBJ1-1|13|NA|NA
CASSVRGGTEAFF
TGTGCCAGCAGTGTTCGGGGAGGCACTGAAGCTTTCTTT
>TRBV7-2|TRBJ1-2|16|TRBD1|NA
CASSLAAGQGNYGYTF
TGTGCCAGCAGCTTAGCGGCGGGACAGGGAAACTATGGCTACACCTTC
>TRBV13|TRBJ1-3|17|TRBD1|NA
CASSFRTGDYSLNTIYF
TGTGCCAGCAGCTTCCGGACAGGGGATTACTCTCTCAACACCATATATTTT
>TRBV30|TRBJ2-5|16|TRBD1|NA
CAWSVLTGGLRETQYF
TGTGCCTGGAGTGTACTGACAGGGGGGCTCCGGGAGACCCAGTACTTC
>TRBV6-1|TRBJ2-7|15|NA|NA
CASSPRSGRWGEQYF
TGTGCCAGCAGTCCCCGTTCGGGGAGGTGGGGGGAGCAGTACTTC